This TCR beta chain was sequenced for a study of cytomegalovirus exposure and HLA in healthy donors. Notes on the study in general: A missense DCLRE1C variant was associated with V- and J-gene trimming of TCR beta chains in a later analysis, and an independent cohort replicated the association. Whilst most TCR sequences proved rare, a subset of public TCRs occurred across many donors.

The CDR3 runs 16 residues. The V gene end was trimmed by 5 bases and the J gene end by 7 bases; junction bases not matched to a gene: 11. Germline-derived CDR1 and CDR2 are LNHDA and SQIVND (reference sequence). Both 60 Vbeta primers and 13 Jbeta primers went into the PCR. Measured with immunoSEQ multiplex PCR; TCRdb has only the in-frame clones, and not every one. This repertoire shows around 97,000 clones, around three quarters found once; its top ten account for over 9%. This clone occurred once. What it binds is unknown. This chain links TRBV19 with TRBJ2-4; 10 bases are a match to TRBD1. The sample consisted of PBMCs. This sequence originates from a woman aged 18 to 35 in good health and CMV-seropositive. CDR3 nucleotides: TGTGCCAGTAGTCTCCCTCGGGACAGGGGACGGAACATTCAGTACTTC. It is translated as CASSLPRDRGRNIQYF.